The present T cell receptor (beta chain) was sequenced within a study of OX40 agonist ivuxolimab in advanced cancers. Regarding the study as a whole: On average, a greater number of expanded clones characterised CD8+ T cells relative to CD4+.

The V gene's germline CDR1 is MNHNS and CDR2 SASEGT. The V and J ends lost 4 bases and 2 bases, in that order; junction bases with no gene match: 2. The CDR3 extends over 14 amino acids. The repertoire was sequenced with immunoSEQ multiplex PCR; TCRdb's copy has only in-frame clones and lacks some. The data hold under 150,000 clones, with 90% observed a single time. For this clone: Its antigen is still unknown.

The J gene is TRBJ2-3, the V gene TRBV6-1, with 8 bases aligning to TRBD2. Specimen: CD4+ or CD8+ T cells sorted from blood, collected in a trial of the OX40 agonist ivuxolimab. This sequence was found in an adult with an advanced solid tumor such as melanoma, head and neck, liver or kidney cancer. The CDR3 spells CASSVAGSTDTQYF. The CDR3 coding sequence is TGTGCCAGCAGTGTAGCGGGGTCCACAGATACGCAGTATTTT.